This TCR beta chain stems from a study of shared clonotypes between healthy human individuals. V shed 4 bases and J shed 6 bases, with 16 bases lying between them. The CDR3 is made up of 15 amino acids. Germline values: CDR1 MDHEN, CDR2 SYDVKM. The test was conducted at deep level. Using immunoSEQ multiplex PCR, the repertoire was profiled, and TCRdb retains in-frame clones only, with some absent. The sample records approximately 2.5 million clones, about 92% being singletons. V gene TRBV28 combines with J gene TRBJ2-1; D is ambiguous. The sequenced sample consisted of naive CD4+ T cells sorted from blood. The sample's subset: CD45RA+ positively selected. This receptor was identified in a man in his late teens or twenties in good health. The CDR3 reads CASSYLTSVGNEQFF. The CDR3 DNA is TGTGCCAGCAGTTACTTAACCAGTGTGGGCAATGAGCAGTTCTTC. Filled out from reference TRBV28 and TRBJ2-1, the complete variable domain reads DVKVTQSSRYLVKRTGEKVFLECVQDMDHENMFWYRQDPGLGLRLIYFSYDVKMKEKGDIPEGYSVSREKKERFSLILESASTNQTSMYLCASSYLTSVGNEQFFGPGTRLTVL.